This T cell receptor (beta chain) was identified during a study of blood T cell repertoires in COVID-19. Trimming shortened V by 5 bases and J by 0 bases, and 14 bases separated the two germline ends. Looked up from germline, CDR1 is LNHDA and CDR2 is SQIVND (reference sequence). The CDR3 runs to 15 residues. The method was immunoSEQ multiplex PCR; TCRdb's version includes in-frame clones alone and lacks a portion of them. The sample holds under 40,000 clones, 85% to 95% seen once. This TCR was sampled from a male donor with active COVID-19. The sequenced material came from peripheral blood. The V gene is TRBV19, the J gene TRBJ2-7, with D possibly being TRBD1 (7 bases). Written as DNA, the CDR3 is TGTGCCAGTAGTCCAGCCCAGGGGGGCTCCTACGAGCAGTACTTC. This gives the protein CASSPAQGGSYEQYF. Full variable domain (rest looked up from reference TRBV19 and TRBJ2-7): DGGITQSPKYLFRKEGQNVTLSCEQNLNHDAMYWYRQDPGQGLRLIYYSQIVNDFQKGDIAEGYSVSREKKESFPLTVTSAQKNPTAFYLCASSPAQGGSYEQYFGPGTRLTVT.